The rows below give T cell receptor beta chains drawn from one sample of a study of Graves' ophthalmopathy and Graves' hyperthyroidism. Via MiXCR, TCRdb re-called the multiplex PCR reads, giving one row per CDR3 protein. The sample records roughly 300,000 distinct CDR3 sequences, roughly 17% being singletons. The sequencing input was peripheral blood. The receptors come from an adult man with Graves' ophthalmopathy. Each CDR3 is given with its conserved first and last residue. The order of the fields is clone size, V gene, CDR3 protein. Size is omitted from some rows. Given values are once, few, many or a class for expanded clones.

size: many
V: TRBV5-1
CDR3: CASSSPPGTYEQYF

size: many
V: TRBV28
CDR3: CATRNAGTGNSPLHF

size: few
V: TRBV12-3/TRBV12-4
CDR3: CASSFRGFGRETQYF

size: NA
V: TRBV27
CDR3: CASSSTLAGRWEETQYF

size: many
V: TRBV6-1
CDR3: CASSEPEVFGYHRTQYF

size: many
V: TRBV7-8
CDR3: CASSPGYGGRLAGDEQYF

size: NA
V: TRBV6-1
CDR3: CASTHRGGNGELFF

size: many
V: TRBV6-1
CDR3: CASSYALAGAYEQYF

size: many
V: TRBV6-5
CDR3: CASRAADKNYGYTF

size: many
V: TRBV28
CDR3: CASDPGHRYGYTF

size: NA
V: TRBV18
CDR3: CASSPAGLSGSIETQYF

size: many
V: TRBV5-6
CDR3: CASSSLGQGNTEAFF

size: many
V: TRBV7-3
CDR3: CASSSGATYEQYF

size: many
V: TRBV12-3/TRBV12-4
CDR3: CASTSPGAYGYTF

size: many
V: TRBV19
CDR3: CATNPWTGGSGELFF

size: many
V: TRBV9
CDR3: CASSTGQADINYTF

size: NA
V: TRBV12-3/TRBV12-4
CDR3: CASSGDWEANTEAFF

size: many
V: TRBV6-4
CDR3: CASSARLNTEAFF

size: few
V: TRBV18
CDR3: CASSREAMNTEAFF

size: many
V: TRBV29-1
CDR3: CSVAFYYGYTF

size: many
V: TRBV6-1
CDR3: CASRGTGYYEQYF

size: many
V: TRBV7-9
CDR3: CASSLVLGGNEQYF

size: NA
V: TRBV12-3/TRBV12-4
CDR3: CASNLGDYGYIF

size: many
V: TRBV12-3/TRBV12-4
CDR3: CASSTRTATNTEAFF

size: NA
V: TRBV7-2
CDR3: CASSSRQGTYGEQYF

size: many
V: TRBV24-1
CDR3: CATSEPSGRVETQYF

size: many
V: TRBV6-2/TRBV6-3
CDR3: CAISRKETQYF

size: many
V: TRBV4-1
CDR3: CASSQSGDSVRQPQHF

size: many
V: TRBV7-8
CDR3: CASSSGLAPYQETQYF

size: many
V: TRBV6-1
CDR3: CASSGAGVRGYTF

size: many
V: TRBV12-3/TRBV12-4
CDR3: CASSLGESTLYGYTF

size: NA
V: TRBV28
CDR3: CASSFILGGYTF

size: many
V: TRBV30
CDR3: CAWTKTGAYGYTF

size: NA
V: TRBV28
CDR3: CASSAHTGNYGYTF

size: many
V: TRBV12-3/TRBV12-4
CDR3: CASTPVGGGNSPLHF

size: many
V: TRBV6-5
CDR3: CASSPGLAGDTGELFF

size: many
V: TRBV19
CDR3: CASSHADRETQYF

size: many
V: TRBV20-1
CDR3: CSARNVYEQYF

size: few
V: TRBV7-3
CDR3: CASSLNGTSGGPYEQYF

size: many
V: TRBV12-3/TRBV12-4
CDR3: CASSSSGGMETQYF

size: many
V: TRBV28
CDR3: CASSLLGLAGGTSYEQYF

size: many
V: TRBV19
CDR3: CASSTLRGQGSTEAFF

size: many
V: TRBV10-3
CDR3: CAISESPSGRAYEQYF

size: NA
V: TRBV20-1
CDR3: CSASSFGQGAMSPLHF

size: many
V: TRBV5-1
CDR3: CASSKDSGTGPTIGYGYTF